Listed below are T cell receptor beta chains from one sample, sequenced in a study of T-cell reconstitution after alpha-beta-depleted transplantation in children. TCRdb re-called the PCR reads with MiXCR, one entry per CDR3 protein. The data contain about 900,000 distinct CDR3 sequences, about 30% of them singletons. The sample was PBMCs, mostly from graft donor cells, taken 360 days after TCRalphabeta/CD19-depleted stem cell transplant. The receptors shown here come from a boy less than two years old who had a stem cell transplant for SCID, so the T cells may come from the graft donor. Both conserved end residues are part of each CDR3. Fields, in order: V gene, clone size, J gene, D gene, CDR3 protein, CDR3 DNA. D genes are given only for firm matches. Clone size is stated in some rows and not others, as once, few, many or a class when expanded.

>TRBV5-1|NA|TRBJ1-1|TRBD1
CASSPGGMGTEAFF
TGCGCCAGCAGCCCAGGGGGCATGGGCACTGAAGCTTTCTTT
>TRBV24-1|few|TRBJ2-1|NA
CATSRAGSHNEQFF
TGTGCCACCAGTAGGGCAGGGTCCCACAATGAGCAGTTCTTC
>TRBV9|NA|TRBJ2-1|TRBD2
CASSVARGSSYNEQFF
TGTGCCAGCAGCGTAGCTCGCGGGAGCTCCTACAATGAGCAGTTCTTC
>TRBV28|few|TRBJ2-3|NA
CASSGPITQYF
TGTGCCAGCAGCGGCCCGATTACGCAGTATTTT
>TRBV27|few|TRBJ2-3|NA
CASSRMKGPKDTQYF
TGTGCCAGCAGCCGGATGAAAGGGCCCAAAGATACGCAGTATTTT
>TRBV20-1|NA|TRBJ2-5|TRBD2
CSAGPSSGGVGTQYF
TGCAGTGCTGGCCCGTCTAGCGGGGGGGTAGGGACCCAGTACTTC
>TRBV2|few|TRBJ2-7|NA
CASSLPRGGLLEQYF
TGTGCCAGCAGTCTTCCTAGGGGGGGCTTATTGGAGCAGTACTTC
>TRBV30|few|TRBJ2-1|NA
CAWKSLDRLYNEQFF
TGTGCCTGGAAGTCCCTGGACAGACTATACAATGAGCAGTTCTTC
>TRBV24-1|few|TRBJ2-5|NA
CATSDFRRSETQYF
TGTGCCACCAGTGATTTTCGGAGGTCGGAGACCCAGTACTTC
>TRBV12-3/TRBV12-4|few|TRBJ2-3|TRBD1
CASSTQGADTQYF
TGTGCCAGCAGTACTCAGGGGGCAGATACGCAGTATTTT
>TRBV7-2|NA|TRBJ1-2|NA
CASSFQGSANYGYTF
TGTGCCAGCAGCTTTCAGGGGAGCGCCAACTATGGCTACACCTTC
>TRBV27|NA|TRBJ2-1|NA
CASRGQGLRPYNEQFF
TGTGCCAGCAGAGGTCAGGGCCTTCGACCCTACAATGAGCAGTTCTTC
>TRBV5-1|few|TRBJ2-1|TRBD2
CASSLPAGGAYNEQFF
TGCGCCAGCAGCCTCCCGGCGGGGGGTGCGTACAATGAGCAGTTCTTC
>TRBV6-5|NA|TRBJ1-2|NA
CASSYGRSSYGYTF
TGTGCCAGCAGTTACGGGAGGTCTAGCTATGGCTACACCTTC
>TRBV7-2|NA|TRBJ2-3|NA
CASSLFNVGYAADTQYF
TGTGCCAGCAGCTTATTCAACGTGGGCTACGCTGCAGATACGCAGTATTTT
>TRBV9|few|TRBJ1-2|NA
CASSAQTRKDSYGYTF
TGTGCCAGCAGCGCCCAGACACGAAAGGACAGCTATGGCTACACCTTC
>TRBV20-1|few|TRBJ2-7|TRBD1
CSALGQETYEQYF
TGCAGTGCCCTTGGACAGGAGACCTACGAGCAGTACTTC
>TRBV29-1|NA|TRBJ2-7|TRBD1
CSVDPGGYEQYF
TGCAGCGTGGACCCAGGGGGCTACGAGCAGTACTTC
>TRBV5-5|NA|TRBJ1-2|NA
CASSLEPGLANYGYTF
TGTGCCAGCAGCTTGGAGCCAGGGCTTGCTAACTATGGCTACACCTTC
>TRBV12-3/TRBV12-4|NA|TRBJ1-2|NA
CATEGVGYGYTF
TGTGCCACTGAAGGGGTCGGCTATGGCTACACCTTC
>TRBV4-2|NA|TRBJ1-2|NA
CASSQDLGEGKHYGYTF
TGTGCCAGCAGCCAAGATCTTGGGGAGGGAAAACACTATGGCTACACCTTC
>TRBV2|NA|TRBJ2-7|TRBD1
CANSGDQGAPSYEQYF
TGTGCCAACTCCGGGGATCAGGGGGCACCCTCCTACGAGCAGTACTTC
>TRBV28|many|TRBJ2-7|NA
CASSLSPGYEQYF
TGTGCCAGCAGTTTAAGCCCTGGCTACGAGCAGTACTTC
>TRBV20-1|NA|TRBJ2-4|NA
CSASPGARDIQYF
TGCAGTGCTAGTCCGGGGGCACGGGACATTCAGTACTTC
>TRBV7-9|few|TRBJ2-3|NA
CASREVGWTDTQYF
TGTGCCAGCCGAGAAGTGGGCTGGACAGATACGCAGTATTTT
>TRBV29-1|NA|TRBJ2-4|NA
CSARRPGAKNIQYF
TGCAGCGCCCGTCGGCCAGGGGCCAAAAACATTCAGTACTTC
>TRBV12-3/TRBV12-4|NA|TRBJ2-7|TRBD2
CASSGGGLNEQYF
TGTGCCAGCAGTGGGGGGGGACTCAACGAGCAGTACTTC
>TRBV28|NA|TRBJ2-7|TRBD1
CASSPLPRTGGYEQYF
TGTGCCAGCAGTCCCCTCCCAAGGACAGGGGGCTACGAGCAGTACTTC
>TRBV7-6|NA|TRBJ2-2|TRBD1
CASSLATGTAAQNTGELFF
TGTGCCAGCAGCTTAGCTACCGGGACAGCCGCACAAAACACCGGGGAGCTGTTTTTT
>TRBV7-9|few|TRBJ2-3|NA
CASSSQGPTDTQYF
TGTGCCAGCAGCTCCCAGGGGCCGACAGATACGCAGTATTTT